A selection of T cell receptor beta chains follows, all from one sample in a study of post-analysis software for immune sequencing data. TCRdb independently ran MiXCR on the PCR reads; one entry per CDR3 protein. The repertoire includes about 770,000 distinct CDR3 sequences, around 46% of them detected once, and roughly 4.9% sits in the top ten. The sequenced sample was blood. The receptors were sampled from a girl aged 5-17 years with multiple sclerosis. CDR3s include the opening cysteine and the closing phenylalanine or tryptophan. Fields, in order: D gene, J gene, V gene, clone size, CDR3 DNA, CDR3 protein. D genes are given only for firm matches. Size is omitted from some rows. Given values are once, few, many or a class for expanded clones.

NA	TRBJ1-1	TRBV14	NA	TGTGCCAGCAGCCCTATCGAGAGTCTAACTGAAGCTTTCTTT	CASSPIESLTEAFF
TRBD2	TRBJ2-5	TRBV11-3	NA	TGTGCCAGCAGCTTAGGAAGCGGGGCCACGGAGACCCAGTACTTC	CASSLGSGATETQYF
NA	TRBJ2-7	TRBV25-1	NA	TGTGCCAGCCAGGGGGGGCCGGGAGTTGTCTACGAGCAGTACTTC	CASQGGPGVVYEQYF
NA	TRBJ2-1	TRBV6-5	few	TGTGCCAGCAGTTACTCTCCGACGTGGGGGCAGCAAAACAATGAGCAGTTCTTC	CASSYSPTWGQQNNEQFF
NA	TRBJ2-7	TRBV7-8	NA	TGTGCCAGCAGCCCCGAGCCAGCCCTCAAATTCTCCTACGAGCAGTACTTC	CASSPEPALKFSYEQYF
NA	TRBJ2-3	TRBV29-1	NA	TGCAGCGTCGGGGAAGGAGGCACAGATACGCAGTATTTT	CSVGEGGTDTQYF
NA	TRBJ1-1	TRBV29-1	few	TGCAGCGGTATACAGGGTGAAGCTTTCTTT	CSGIQGEAFF
NA	TRBJ2-5	TRBV5-1	few	TGCGCCAGCAGCTTGGACAGCCTCCAAGAGACCCAGTACTTC	CASSLDSLQETQYF
TRBD1	TRBJ2-5	TRBV18	NA	TGTGCCAGCTCACCTACTCCGACAGGGAGTAACCAAGAGACCCAGTACTTC	CASSPTPTGSNQETQYF
NA	TRBJ1-1	TRBV12-3/TRBV12-4	NA	TGTGCCAGCAGTTTCGGGTGGCCTTTTGGGAACACTGAAGCTTTCTTT	CASSFGWPFGNTEAFF